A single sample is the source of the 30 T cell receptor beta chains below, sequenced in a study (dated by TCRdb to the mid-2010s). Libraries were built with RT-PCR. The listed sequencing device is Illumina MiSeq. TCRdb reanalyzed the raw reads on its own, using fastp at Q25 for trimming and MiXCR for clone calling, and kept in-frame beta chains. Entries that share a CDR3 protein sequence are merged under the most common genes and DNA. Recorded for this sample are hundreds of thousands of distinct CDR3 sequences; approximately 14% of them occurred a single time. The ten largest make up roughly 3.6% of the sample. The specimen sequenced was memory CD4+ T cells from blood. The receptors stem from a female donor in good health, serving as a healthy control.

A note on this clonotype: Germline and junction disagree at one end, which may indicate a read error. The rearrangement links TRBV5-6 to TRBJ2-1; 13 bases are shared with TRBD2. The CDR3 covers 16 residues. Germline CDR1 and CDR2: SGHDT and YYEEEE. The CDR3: CASRLGTSGIYNEQFF. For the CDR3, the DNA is TGTGCCAGCAGGTTGGGGACTAGCGGGATATACAATGAGCAGTTCTTC. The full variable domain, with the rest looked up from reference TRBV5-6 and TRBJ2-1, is DAGVTQSPTHLIKTRGQQVTLRCSPKSGHDTVSWYQQALGQGPQFIFQYYEEEERQRGNFPDRFSGHQFPNYSSELNVNALLLGDSALYLCASRLGTSGIYNEQFFGPGTRLTVL.

The CDR3 sequence: CASSPRGATDNSPLHF. In nucleotides, the CDR3 is TGTGCCAGCTCACCGAGAGGGGCTACGGATAATTCACCCCTCCACTTT. The V gene is TRBV18, the J gene TRBJ1-6; tentative D call: TRBD1 (5 bases). CDR3 size: 16 residues. Trimming took off 3 bases at V and 5 bases at J, with 14 bases between the two ends. Germline loops: CDR1 KGHSH, CDR2 LQKENI.

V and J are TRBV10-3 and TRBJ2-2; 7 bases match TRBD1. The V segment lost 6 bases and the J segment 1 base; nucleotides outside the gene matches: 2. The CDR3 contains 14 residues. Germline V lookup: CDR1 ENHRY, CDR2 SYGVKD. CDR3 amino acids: CAIRRQGNTGELFF. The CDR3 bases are TGTGCCATCAGACGACAGGGGAACACCGGGGAGCTGTTTTTT.

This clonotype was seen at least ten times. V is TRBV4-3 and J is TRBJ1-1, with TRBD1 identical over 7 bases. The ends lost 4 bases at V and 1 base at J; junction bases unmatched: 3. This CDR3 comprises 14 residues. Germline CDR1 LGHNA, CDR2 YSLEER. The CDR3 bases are TGCGCCAGCAGCCGTGGGGACAGGAACACTGAAGCTTTCTTT. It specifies CASSRGDRNTEAFF.

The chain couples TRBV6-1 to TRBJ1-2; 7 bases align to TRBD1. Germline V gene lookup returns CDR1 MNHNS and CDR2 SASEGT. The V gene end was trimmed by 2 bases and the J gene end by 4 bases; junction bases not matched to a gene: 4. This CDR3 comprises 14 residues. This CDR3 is CASSETRGGYGYTF. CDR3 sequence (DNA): TGTGCCAGCAGTGAAACCAGGGGGGGCTATGGCTACACCTTC.

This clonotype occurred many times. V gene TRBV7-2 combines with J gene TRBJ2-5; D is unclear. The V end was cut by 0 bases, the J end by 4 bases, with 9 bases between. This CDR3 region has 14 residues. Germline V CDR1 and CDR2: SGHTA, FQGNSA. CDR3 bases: TGTGCCAGCAGCTTAGCGTGGGAAAGAGAGACCCAGTACTTC. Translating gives CASSLAWERETQYF.

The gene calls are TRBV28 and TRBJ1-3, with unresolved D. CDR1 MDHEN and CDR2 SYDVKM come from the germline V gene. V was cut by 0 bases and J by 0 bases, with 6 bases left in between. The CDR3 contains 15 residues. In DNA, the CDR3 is TGTGCCAGCAGTTTATGGGGGATCTCTGGAAACACCATATATTTT. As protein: CASSLWGISGNTIYF.

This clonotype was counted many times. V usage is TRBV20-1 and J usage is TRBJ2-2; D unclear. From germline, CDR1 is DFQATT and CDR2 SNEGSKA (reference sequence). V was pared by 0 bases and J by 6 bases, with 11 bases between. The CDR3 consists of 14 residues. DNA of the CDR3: TGCAGTGCTAGAGACACCACGGGCCCCGGGGAGCTGTTTTTT. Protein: CSARDTTGPGELFF.

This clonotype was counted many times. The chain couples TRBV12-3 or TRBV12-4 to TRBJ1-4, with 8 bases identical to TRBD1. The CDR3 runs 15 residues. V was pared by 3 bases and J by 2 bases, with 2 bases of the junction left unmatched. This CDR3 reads CASSLGTGTNEKLFF. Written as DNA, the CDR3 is TGTGCCAGCAGTTTGGGGACAGGCACTAATGAAAAACTGTTTTTT.

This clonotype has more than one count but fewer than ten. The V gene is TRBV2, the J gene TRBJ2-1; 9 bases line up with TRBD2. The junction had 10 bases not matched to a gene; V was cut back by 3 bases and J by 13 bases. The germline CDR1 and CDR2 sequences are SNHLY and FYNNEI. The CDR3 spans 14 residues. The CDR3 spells CASSDASGTPRQFF. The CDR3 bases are TGTGCCAGCAGTGATGCTAGCGGGACCCCTCGTCAGTTCTTC.

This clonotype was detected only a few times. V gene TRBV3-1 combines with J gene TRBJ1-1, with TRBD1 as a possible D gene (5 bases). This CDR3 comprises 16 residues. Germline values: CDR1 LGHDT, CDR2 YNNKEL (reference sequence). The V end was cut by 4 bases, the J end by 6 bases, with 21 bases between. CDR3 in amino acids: CASSLWGRRRISEAFF. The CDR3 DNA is TGTGCCAGCAGCCTGTGGGGGAGGCGAAGAATTTCTGAAGCTTTCTTT.

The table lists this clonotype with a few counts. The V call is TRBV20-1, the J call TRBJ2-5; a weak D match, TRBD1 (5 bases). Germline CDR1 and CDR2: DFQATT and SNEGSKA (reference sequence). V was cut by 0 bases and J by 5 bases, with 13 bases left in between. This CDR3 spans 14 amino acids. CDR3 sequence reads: CSARDQGRAETQYF. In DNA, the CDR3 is TGCAGTGCTAGAGATCAGGGCAGGGCGGAGACCCAGTACTTC.

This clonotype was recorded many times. The DNA of the CDR3 is TGCAGCGTGGCCCAGGGGGGATCCGGGCAGCCCCAGCATTTT. Residues: CSVAQGGSGQPQHF. V is TRBV29-1 and J is TRBJ1-5, with 7 positions matching TRBD1. The CDR3 is 14 amino acids. V shed 6 bases and J 7 bases; nucleotides not matched to a gene: 12. CDR1 SQVTM and CDR2 ANQGSEA come from the germline V gene.

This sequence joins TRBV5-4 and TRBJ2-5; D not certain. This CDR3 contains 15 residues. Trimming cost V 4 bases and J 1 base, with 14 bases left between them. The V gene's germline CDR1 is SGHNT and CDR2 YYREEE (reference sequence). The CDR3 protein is CASSLDSAAQETQYF. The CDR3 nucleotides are TGTGCCAGCAGCCTTGACTCAGCAGCCCAAGAGACCCAGTACTTC.

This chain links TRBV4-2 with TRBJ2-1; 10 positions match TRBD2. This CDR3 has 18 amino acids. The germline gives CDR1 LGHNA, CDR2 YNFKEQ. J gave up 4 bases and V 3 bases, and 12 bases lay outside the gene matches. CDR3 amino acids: CASSQDPSRLAGYNEQFF. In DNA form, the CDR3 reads TGTGCCAGCAGCCAGGACCCGAGCAGACTAGCGGGTTACAATGAGCAGTTCTTC.

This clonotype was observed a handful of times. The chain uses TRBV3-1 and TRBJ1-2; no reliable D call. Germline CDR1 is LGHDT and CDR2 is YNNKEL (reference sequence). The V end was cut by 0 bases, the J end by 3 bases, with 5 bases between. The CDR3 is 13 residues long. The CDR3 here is CASSQDGDYGYTF. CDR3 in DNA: TGTGCCAGCAGCCAAGATGGGGACTATGGCTACACCTTC. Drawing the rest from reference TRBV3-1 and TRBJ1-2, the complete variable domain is DTAVSQTPKYLVTQMGNDKSIKCEQNLGHDTMYWYKQDSKKFLKIMFSYNNKELIINETVPNRFSPKSPDKAHLNLHINSLELGDSAVYFCASSQDGDYGYTFGSGTRLTVV.

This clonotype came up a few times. This CDR3 reads CATSRAGLAEETQYF. CDR3 DNA: TGTGCCACCAGCAGGGCGGGACTAGCGGAAGAGACCCAGTACTTC. The chain combines TRBV15 with TRBJ2-5, with TRBD2 matching over 11 bases. The germline V gene encodes CDR1 LNHNV and CDR2 YYDKDF (reference sequence). The CDR3 sequence is 15 residues long. The V and J ends lost 3 bases and 3 bases, in that order; junction bases with no gene match: 3.

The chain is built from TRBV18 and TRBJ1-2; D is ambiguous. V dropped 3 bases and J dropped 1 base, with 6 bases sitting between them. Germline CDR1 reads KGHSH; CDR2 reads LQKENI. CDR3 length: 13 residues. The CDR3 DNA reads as TGTGCCAGCTCACCCGAAGATAACTATGGCTACACCTTC. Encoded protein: CASSPEDNYGYTF.

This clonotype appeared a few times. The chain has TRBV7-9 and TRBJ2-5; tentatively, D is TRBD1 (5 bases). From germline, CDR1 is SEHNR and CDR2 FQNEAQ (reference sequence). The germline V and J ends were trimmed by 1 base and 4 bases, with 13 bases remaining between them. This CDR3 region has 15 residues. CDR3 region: CASSLGQGLTETQYF. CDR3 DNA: TGTGCCAGCAGCTTAGGGCAGGGATTAACAGAGACCCAGTACTTC.

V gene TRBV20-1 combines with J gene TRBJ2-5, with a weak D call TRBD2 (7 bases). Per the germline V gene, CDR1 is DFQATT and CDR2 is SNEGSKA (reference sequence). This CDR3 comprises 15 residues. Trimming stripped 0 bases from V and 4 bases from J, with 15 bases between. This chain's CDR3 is CSARDNTGGGETQYF. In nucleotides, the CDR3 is TGCAGTGCTAGAGATAATACGGGGGGCGGAGAGACCCAGTACTTC.

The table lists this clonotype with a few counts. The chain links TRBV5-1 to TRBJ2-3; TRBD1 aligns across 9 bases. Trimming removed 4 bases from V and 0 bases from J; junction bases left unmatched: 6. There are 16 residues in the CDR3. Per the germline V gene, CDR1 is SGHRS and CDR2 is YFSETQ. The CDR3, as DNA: TGCGCCAGCAGCCCACTACAGGGGGCGAGCACAGATACGCAGTATTTT. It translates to CASSPLQGASTDTQYF.

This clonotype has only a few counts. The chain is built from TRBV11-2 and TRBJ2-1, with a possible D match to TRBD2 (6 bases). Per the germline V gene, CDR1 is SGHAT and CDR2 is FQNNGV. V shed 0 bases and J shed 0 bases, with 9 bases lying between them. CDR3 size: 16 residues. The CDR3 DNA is TGTGCCAGCAGCTTAGATCACGGGAGCTCCTACAATGAGCAGTTCTTC. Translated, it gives CASSLDHGSSYNEQFF.

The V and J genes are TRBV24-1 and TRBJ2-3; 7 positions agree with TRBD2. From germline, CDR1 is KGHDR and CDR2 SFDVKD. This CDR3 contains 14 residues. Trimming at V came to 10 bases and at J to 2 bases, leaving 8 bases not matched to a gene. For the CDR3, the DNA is TGTGCCACTCGTTTCAGCGGGGCCACAGATACGCAGTATTTT. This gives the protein CATRFSGATDTQYF.

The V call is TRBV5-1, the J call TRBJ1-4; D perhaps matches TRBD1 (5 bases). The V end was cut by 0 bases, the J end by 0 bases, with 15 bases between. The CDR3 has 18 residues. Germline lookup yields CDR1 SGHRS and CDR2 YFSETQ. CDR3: CASSLAPGTGATNEKLFF. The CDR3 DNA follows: TGCGCCAGCAGCTTGGCCCCCGGGACCGGCGCAACTAATGAAAAACTGTTTTTT.

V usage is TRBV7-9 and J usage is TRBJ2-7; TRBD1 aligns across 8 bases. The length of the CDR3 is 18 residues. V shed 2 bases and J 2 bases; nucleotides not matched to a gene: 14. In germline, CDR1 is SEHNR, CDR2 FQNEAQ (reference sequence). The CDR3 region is CASSLRTGLAGVTYEQYF. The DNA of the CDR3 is TGTGCCAGCAGCTTAAGGACAGGGTTGGCGGGCGTCACCTACGAGCAGTACTTC.

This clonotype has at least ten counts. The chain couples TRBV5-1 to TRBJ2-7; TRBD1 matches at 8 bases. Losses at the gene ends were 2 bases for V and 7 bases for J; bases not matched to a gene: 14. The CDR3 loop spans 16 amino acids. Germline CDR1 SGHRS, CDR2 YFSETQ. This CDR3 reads CASSFSGQESASEQYF. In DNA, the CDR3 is TGCGCCAGCAGCTTCTCGGGACAGGAGTCCGCGAGTGAGCAGTACTTC.

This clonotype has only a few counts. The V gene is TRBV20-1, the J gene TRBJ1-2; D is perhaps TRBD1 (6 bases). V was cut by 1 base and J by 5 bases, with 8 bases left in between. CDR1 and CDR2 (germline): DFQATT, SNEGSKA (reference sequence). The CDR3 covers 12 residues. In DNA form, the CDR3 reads TGCAGTGCTAGAGCAGGACAGTATGGCTACACCTTC. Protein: CSARAGQYGYTF.

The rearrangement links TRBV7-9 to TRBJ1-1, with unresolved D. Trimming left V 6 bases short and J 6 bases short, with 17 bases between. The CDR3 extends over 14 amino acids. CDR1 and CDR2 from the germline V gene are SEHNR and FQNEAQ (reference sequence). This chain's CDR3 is CASSRIGYDAEAFF. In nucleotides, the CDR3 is TGTGCCAGCAGTCGTATAGGGTACGACGCTGAAGCTTTCTTT.

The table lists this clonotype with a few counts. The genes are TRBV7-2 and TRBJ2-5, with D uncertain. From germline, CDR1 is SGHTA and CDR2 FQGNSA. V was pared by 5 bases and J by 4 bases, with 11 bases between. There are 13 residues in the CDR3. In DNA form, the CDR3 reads TGTGCCAGCAGCCTCCTGATCGCAGAGACCCAGTACTTC. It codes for CASSLLIAETQYF.

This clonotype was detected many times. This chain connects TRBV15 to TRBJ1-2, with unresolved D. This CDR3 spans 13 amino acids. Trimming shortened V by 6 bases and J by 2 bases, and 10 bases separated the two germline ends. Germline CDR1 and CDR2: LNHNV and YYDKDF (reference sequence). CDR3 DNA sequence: TGTGCCACCAGTCGTGAAGGGAACTATGGCTACACCTTC. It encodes CATSREGNYGYTF.